This TCR beta chain was sequenced in a study of shared clonotypes between healthy human individuals. Study-level background: Those who served as donors were a couple of women and three men between the ages of 18 and 49.

As for this clone: Its antigen is undetermined.

Sequencing used immunoSEQ multiplex PCR; TCRdb keeps in-frame clones, though not all of them. The top ten clones hold more than 0.35% of a sample with roughly 2,300,000 clones, 85% to 95% of them seen once. General study results and limits: The donor pool, a small one, limited the genetic and exposure-history diversity represented.

The length of the CDR3 is 13 residues. The J segment lost 7 bases and the V segment lost 10 bases, leaving 8 bases of the junction unmatched. CDR1 is MGHRA and CDR2 is YSYEKL in the germline V gene. The material sequenced was naive CD4+ T cells from PBMCs. Subset in this sample: CD45RA+ positively selected. This sequence joins TRBV4-1 and TRBJ2-1; 9 nucleotides line up with TRBD2. The origin of this receptor is a man between 18 and 29 years old in good health. Some clones in this sample may be carry-over from other donors' samples. This chain's CDR3 is CATRALAGNEQFF. CDR3 sequence (DNA): TGCGCCACCCGAGCGCTAGCGGGAAATGAGCAGTTCTTC.